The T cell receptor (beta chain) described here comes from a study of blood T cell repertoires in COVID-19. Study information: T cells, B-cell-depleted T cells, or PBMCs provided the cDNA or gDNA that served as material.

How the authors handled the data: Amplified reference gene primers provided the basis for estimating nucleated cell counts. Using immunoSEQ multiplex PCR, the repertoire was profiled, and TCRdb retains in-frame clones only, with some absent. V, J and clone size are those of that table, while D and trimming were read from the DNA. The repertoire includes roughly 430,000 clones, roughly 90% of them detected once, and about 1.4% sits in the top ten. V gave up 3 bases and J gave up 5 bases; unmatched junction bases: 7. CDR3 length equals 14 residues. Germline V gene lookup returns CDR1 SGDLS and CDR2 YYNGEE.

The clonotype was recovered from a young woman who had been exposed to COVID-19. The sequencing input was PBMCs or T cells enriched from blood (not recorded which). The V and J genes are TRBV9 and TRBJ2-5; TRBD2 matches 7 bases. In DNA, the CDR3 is TGTGCCAGCAGCGCTGGGGGGAGGGTGGAGACCCAGTACTTC. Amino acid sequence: CASSAGGRVETQYF.